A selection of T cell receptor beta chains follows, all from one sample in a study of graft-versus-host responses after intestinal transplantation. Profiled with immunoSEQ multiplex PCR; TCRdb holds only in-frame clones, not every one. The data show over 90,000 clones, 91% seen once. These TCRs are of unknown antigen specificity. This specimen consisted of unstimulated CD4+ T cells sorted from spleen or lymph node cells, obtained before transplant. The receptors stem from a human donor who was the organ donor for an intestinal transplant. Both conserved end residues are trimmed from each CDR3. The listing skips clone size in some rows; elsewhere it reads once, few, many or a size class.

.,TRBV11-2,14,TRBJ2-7,ASSFRTSGGHGEQY
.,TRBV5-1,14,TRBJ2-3,ASSLRQGDKTDTQY
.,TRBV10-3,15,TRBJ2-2,AISRLAGGENTGELF
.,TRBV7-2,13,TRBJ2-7,ASSLGSSGYYEQY
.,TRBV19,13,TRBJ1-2,ASSGTGQGALGYT
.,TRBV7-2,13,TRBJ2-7,ASSLTGTGFYEQY
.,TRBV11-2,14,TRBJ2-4,ASSYSGGTIRNIQY
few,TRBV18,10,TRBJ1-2,ASSPRDYGYT
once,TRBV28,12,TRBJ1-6,ASSFRQGNSPLH
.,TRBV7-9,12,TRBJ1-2,ASSLSSGDYGYT
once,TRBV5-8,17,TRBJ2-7,ASSLPRLGGARGTYEQY
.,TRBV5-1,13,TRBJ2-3,ASSGRSGGPDTQY
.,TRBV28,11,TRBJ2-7,ATSGTGEYEQY
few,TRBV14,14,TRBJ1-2,ASSQERGTGVNGYT
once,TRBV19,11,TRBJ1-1,ASSTRPSGEAF
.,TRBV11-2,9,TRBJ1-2,ASSDSYGYT
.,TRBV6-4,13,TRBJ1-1,ASSESPRQGTEAF
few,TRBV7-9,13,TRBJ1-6,ASSLGDRISSPLH
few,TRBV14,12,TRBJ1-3,ASRQQGTGNTIY
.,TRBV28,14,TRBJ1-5,ASTPLAQGTYQPQH
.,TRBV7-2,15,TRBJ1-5,ASSLDYRGFSNQPQH
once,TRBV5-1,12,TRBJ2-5,ASSPVYRGETQY
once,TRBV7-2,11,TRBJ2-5,ASSSDNKETQY